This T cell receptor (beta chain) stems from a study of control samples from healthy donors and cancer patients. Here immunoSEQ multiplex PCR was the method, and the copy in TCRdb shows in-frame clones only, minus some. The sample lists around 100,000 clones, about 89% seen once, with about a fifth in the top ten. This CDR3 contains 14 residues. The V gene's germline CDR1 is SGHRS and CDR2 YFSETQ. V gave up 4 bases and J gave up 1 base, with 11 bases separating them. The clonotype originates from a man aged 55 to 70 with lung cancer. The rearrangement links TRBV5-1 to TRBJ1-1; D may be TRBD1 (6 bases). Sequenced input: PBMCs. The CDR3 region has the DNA TGCGCCAGCAGCGGGACGACAGGGAACACTGAAGCTTTCTTT. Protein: CASSGTTGNTEAFF.